This T cell receptor beta chain stems from a study of shared clonotypes between healthy human individuals (dated by TCRdb to between 2020 and 2021). Regarding the complete study: A few men and a couple of women, aged 18 to 49 years, made up the cohort. For each donor, CD4 naive and CD4 memory were each run on three plates, CD8 naive on two plates, and CD8 memory on one plate. To estimate repertoire size and how much clonotypes are shared between individuals, the study performed deep sequencing of blood TCR repertoires from about five healthy adults. Libraries were prepared and TCR repertoires were sequenced by different laboratories using diverse techniques, in order to increase sequencing depth and limit assay-specific biases. Between about 0.8 and 9.5 billion PBMCs per donor were obtained by leukapheresis. What the work shows at the level of the full study, not this receptor alone: Larger estimated clonotype richness was generally found for naive subsets than for memory subsets. Sharing across a few donors was observed for 5% to 6.5% of naive CD4, 3% to 4% of naive CD8, 2.3% of memory CD4, and about 0.4% of memory CD8 clonotypes. The genetic and exposure-history diversity represented was limited by the small number of donors. Sampling was restricted to blood, and TCR repertoires in tissues likely differ from the TCR repertoires found in blood. Compared with non-shared clonotypes, clonotypes shared by all four sorted-subset donors had higher generation probabilities. Pairwise subsampling led to the expectation that sequencing depth would affect the degree of clonotype sharing among donors. Even with the large sequencing depth, rarefaction of the sorted-subset datasets indicated that sequencing was incomplete.

A note on this clone: What this receptor recognizes is not known. Base qualities are not at hand, and no much larger clone is one base apart.

V has 1 base trimmed and J has 6 bases trimmed; junction bases matching no gene number 10. The CDR3 goes from the cysteine to the phenylalanine over 17 residues. Solely the CDR3 DNA is kept, with 51 bases framed from the first base. Sequences SGHAT (CDR1) and FQNNGV (CDR2) are obtained from the germline V gene. Donors were healthy HIV-negative adults with no recently reported acute infections or vaccinations. Every donor was a Caucasian adult living in Nashville, Tennessee, USA. CD4+ T cells were enriched through magnetic negative selection, after which naive cells were positively selected on CD45RA and the remaining negative fraction served as the memory subset. Blood was obtained by leukapheresis, after which PBMCs were separated by Ficoll-Histopaque density gradient centrifugation and cryopreserved in liquid nitrogen vapor phase. Analytical flow cytometry was used to check the purity and quantity of each magnetically sorted T cell population. Genomic DNA was isolated from every sorted fraction and measured by UV absorbance on a Nanodrop 2000c.

Using the deep immunoSEQ assay, TCR CDR3 regions were amplified from genomic DNA by multiplex PCR. Genomic DNA extracted from each cell subset was distributed evenly over all wells of several immunoSEQ 96-well plates, and each plate served as one replicate. For sorted subsets, 150 to 250 ng of genomic DNA, equivalent to 25,000 to 30,000 T cell genomes, went into each replicate PCR. The purified libraries were quantified using a Qubit 3.0 fluorometer, sized with a Bioanalyzer 2100, and then quantified again using the KAPA Library Quantification kit. Each immunoSEQ 96-well plate was sequenced on its own single-read 150-cycle Illumina NextSeq 550 flow cell. Per the original workflow: Because the immunoSEQ output included only junctional sequences and no quality scores, the filtering could not be the same as the filtering used for full-length reads. To assign V/J genes and CDR3, sequences were annotated using PyIR, a Python wrapper for IgBLAST v1.9, with IMGT germline references. Reads were removed for weak V/J assignments (E-value above 1e-6), missing CDR3, stop codons, out-of-frame junctions, or ambiguous translated residues. V3J clonotypes were defined by identical inferred V gene, J gene, and CDR3 amino acid sequence. Percentage overlap between repertoires was computed as shared unique clonotypes divided by the size of the smaller repertoire. Repertoire richness was assessed with RTK rarefaction, the Chao1 estimator, and Recon v2.1 estimates of unobserved clonotypes. For all TCRbeta clonotypes obtained by the gDNA method from a few donors, generation probabilities were computed with OLGA. The table comes from immuneACCESS by way of TCRdb, which keeps in-frame sequences with V and J called. Part of the clones is missing from these tables; in studies checked, under half for an unresolved V gene and the rest for unknown reasons. V and J calls and clone size are those listed in that table; D and trimming were worked out from the DNA. For this sample there are over a million clones; about 75% appear just once. The leading ten clones occupy about 1.5% of the sample.

The chain is assembled from TRBV11-2 and TRBJ2-3; 10 central nucleotides agree with TRBD2. This sequence was found in a man between 18 and 29 years old in good health. Specimen: memory CD4+ T cells sorted from blood. Per the publication, the cell subset or site label means: CD45RA-negative fraction. The CDR3 region reads CASSLALLSGGSDTQYF. The nucleotides read TGTGCCAGCAGCTTAGCCCTCCTTAGCGGGGGGTCGGATACGCAGTATTTT.